The next 3 T cell receptor beta chains were all read from a single sample in a study of shared clonotypes between healthy human individuals. Libraries were prepared by immunoSEQ multiplex PCR; TCRdb keeps only in-frame clonotypes and omits some of them. The sample holds hundreds of thousands of clones; approximately 80% are singletons and the top ten take 10% to 15%. Sequenced: PBMCs. These receptors came from a woman between 40 and 50 years old in good health. Some clones in this sample may be carry-over from other donors' samples.

CDR3 residues: CASSSGTSGIDTQYF. The CDR3, as DNA: TGTGCCAGCAGCTCCGGGACTAGCGGGATAGATACGCAGTATTTT. The V and J genes are TRBV5-4 and TRBJ2-3; 13 bases align to TRBD2. The ends lost 3 bases at V and 5 bases at J; junction bases unmatched: 3. This CDR3 comprises 15 residues. Germline V lookup: CDR1 SGHNT, CDR2 YYREEE (reference sequence).

V usage is TRBV6-6 and J usage is TRBJ2-5, with 11 nucleotides matching TRBD2. The CDR3 is 14 amino acids. With V trimmed by 6 bases and J by 4 bases, 4 bases remained unmatched. Per the germline V gene, CDR1 is MNHNY and CDR2 is SVGAGI (reference sequence). Here the CDR3 reads CASRLAGEAETQYF. In DNA form, the CDR3 reads TGTGCCAGCAGACTAGCGGGAGAGGCAGAGACCCAGTACTTC.

This clone is categorized as medium-sized (0.01 to 0.1%). The sample contains more than one DNA sequence encoding this CDR3. CDR3 region: CASSQELQSSGNTIYF. The CDR3 DNA reads as TGTGCCAGCAGCCAAGAATTGCAGAGCTCTGGAAACACCATATATTTT. The V gene is TRBV14, the J gene TRBJ1-3, with D uncertain. V lost 0 bases and J 0 bases, leaving 9 bases between the germline ends. CDR3 length: 16 amino acids. CDR1 SGHDN and CDR2 FVKESK come from the germline V gene.